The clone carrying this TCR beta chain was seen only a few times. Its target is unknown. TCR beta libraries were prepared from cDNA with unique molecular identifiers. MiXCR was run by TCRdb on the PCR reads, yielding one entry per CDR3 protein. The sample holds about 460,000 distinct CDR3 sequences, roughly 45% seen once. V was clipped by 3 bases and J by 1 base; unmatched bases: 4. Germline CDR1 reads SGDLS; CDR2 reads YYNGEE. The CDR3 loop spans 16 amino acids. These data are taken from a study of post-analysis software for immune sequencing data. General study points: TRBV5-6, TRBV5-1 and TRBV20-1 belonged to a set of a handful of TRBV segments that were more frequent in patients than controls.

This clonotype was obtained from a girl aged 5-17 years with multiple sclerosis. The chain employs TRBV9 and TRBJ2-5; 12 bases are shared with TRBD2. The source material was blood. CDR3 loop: CASSAGLAGAQETQYF. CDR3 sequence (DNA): TGTGCCAGCAGCGCGGGACTAGCGGGTGCCCAAGAGACCCAGTACTTC.